These T cell receptor beta chains were read from a single sample in a study of Graves' ophthalmopathy and Graves' hyperthyroidism. TCRdb passed the multiplex PCR reads through MiXCR, listing each CDR3 protein once. Altogether 580,000 or so distinct CDR3 sequences are present, approximately 37% being singletons, with the ten largest covering about 4.2%. The sequencing input was peripheral blood or thyroid tissue (not recorded which). These receptors originate from an adult man with Graves' hyperthyroidism. CDR3s include the opening cysteine and the closing phenylalanine or tryptophan. A D gene is named only where the DNA matches it firmly. Some rows have no size entry. The others give once, few or many, or a class for an expanded clone.

abundance,j_gene,d_gene,v_gene,CDR3aa,CDR3nt
few,TRBJ1-2,-,TRBV9,CASAGEGLYYGYTF,TGTGCCAGCGCGGGGGAGGGCTTGTACTATGGCTACACCTTC
-,TRBJ2-2,-,TRBV25-1,CAQAALNTGELFF,TGTGCCCAAGCGGCCCTCAACACCGGGGAGCTGTTTTTT
-,TRBJ1-1,-,TRBV20-1,CRGGRGLGTEAFF,TGCAGGGGTGGGAGGGGCTTGGGAACTGAAGCTTTCTTT
-,TRBJ2-7,-,TRBV5-1,CASSLEGINEQYF,TGCGCCAGCAGCTTGGAAGGGATCAACGAGCAGTACTTC
few,TRBJ2-7,TRBD2,TRBV11-2,CASSEPGLAVDEQYF,TGTGCCAGCAGCGAACCGGGACTAGCAGTCGACGAGCAGTACTTC
-,TRBJ2-5,-,TRBV5-1,CASSPRGQIGGTQYF,TGCGCCAGCAGTCCCAGGGGACAGATCGGGGGGACCCAGTACTTC
-,TRBJ2-7,-,TRBV24-1,CATSDPGIGEQYF,TGTGCCACCAGTGATCCGGGGATAGGGGAGCAGTACTTC
-,TRBJ2-2,-,TRBV6-1,CASSYRRTRAGELFF,TGTGCCAGCAGTTACCGGCGGACCAGAGCCGGGGAGCTGTTTTTT
many,TRBJ1-1,-,TRBV5-1,CASSLGYMNTEAFF,TGCGCCAGCAGCTTGGGGTACATGAACACTGAAGCTTTCTTT
many,TRBJ1-1,TRBD1,TRBV20-1,CSAGIRGRAEAFF,TGCAGTGCTGGGATAAGGGGGCGCGCGGAAGCTTTCTTT
many,TRBJ2-5,-,TRBV7-9,CASRGRGAQETQYF,TGTGCCAGCAGGGGACGGGGGGCACAAGAGACCCAGTACTTC
few,TRBJ2-3,TRBD2,TRBV20-1,CSAGASGESTDTQYF,TGCAGTGCTGGGGCTAGCGGGGAGAGCACAGATACGCAGTATTTT
-,TRBJ1-5,-,TRBV20-1,CSAREARASQPQHF,TGCAGTGCTAGGGAGGCAAGGGCGAGTCAGCCCCAGCATTTT
many,TRBJ2-5,-,TRBV6-1,CASSDGSRGETQYF,TGTGCCAGCAGTGACGGGTCTAGGGGGGAGACCCAGTACTTC
many,TRBJ2-2,TRBD1,TRBV19,CASSYRQGNGELFF,TGTGCCAGTAGTTACCGACAGGGTAACGGGGAGCTGTTTTTT
-,TRBJ2-3,-,TRBV7-2,CASSLSVTDTQYF,TGTGCCAGCAGCTTATCGGTTACAGATACGCAGTATTTT
few,TRBJ2-7,-,TRBV6-1,CASSYPDHGLSSEQYF,TGTGCCAGCAGTTACCCTGATCATGGGTTATCCTCCGAGCAGTACTTC
many,TRBJ2-2,TRBD2,TRBV7-6,CASSSGLADNTGELFF,TGTGCCAGCAGCTCGGGACTAGCTGACAACACCGGGGAGCTGTTTTTT
few,TRBJ2-5,TRBD1,TRBV10-3,CAISDLGQGVTQYF,TGTGCCATCAGCGATCTGGGACAGGGGGTGACCCAGTACTTC
-,TRBJ1-3,-,TRBV9,CASGRGSGNTIYF,TGTGCCAGCGGAAGGGGCTCTGGAAACACCATATATTTT
-,TRBJ2-2,-,TRBV6-1,CASSSWGIDGTGELFF,TGTGCCAGCAGTTCGTGGGGGATTGACGGCACCGGGGAGCTGTTTTTT
many,TRBJ2-7,-,TRBV20-1,CSAHFNSYEQYF,TGCAGTGCCCACTTTAACTCCTACGAGCAGTACTTC
many,TRBJ2-5,-,TRBV28,CASSLLGETQYF,TGTGCCAGCAGCTTATTAGGGGAGACCCAGTACTTC
-,TRBJ2-7,-,TRBV29-1,CSLAGGDEQYF,TGCAGCTTGGCCGGGGGCGACGAGCAGTACTTC
few,TRBJ1-3,TRBD1,TRBV7-6,CASSHSPGQGASIGRNTIYF,TGTGCCAGCAGCCACAGTCCGGGACAGGGGGCGTCCATCGGCCGGAACACCATATATTTT
many,TRBJ1-6,-,TRBV20-1,CSATWQGVVDYNSPLHF,TGCAGTGCTACTTGGCAGGGAGTGGTCGACTATAATTCACCCCTCCACTTT
-,TRBJ2-2,TRBD1,TRBV19,CASKARGHTGYRGPGTGELFF,TGTGCCAGTAAGGCGAGGGGGCATACGGGTTACAGGGGGCCGGGGACCGGGGAGCTGTTTTTT
many,TRBJ1-4,-,TRBV7-9,CASSSNTATPSNEKLFF,TGTGCCAGCAGCTCCAATACAGCCACACCATCTAATGAAAAACTGTTTTTT
few,TRBJ1-4,-,TRBV5-1,CASSLGQSEKLFF,TGCGCCAGCAGCTTGGGACAGAGTGAAAAACTGTTTTTT
many,TRBJ1-1,-,TRBV5-1,CASSQAVNTEAFF,TGCGCCAGCAGCCAGGCAGTGAACACTGAAGCTTTCTTT
-,TRBJ2-1,TRBD2,TRBV19,CASSLASGNRGEQFF,TGTGCCAGTAGTCTAGCTAGCGGGAATCGAGGTGAGCAGTTCTTC